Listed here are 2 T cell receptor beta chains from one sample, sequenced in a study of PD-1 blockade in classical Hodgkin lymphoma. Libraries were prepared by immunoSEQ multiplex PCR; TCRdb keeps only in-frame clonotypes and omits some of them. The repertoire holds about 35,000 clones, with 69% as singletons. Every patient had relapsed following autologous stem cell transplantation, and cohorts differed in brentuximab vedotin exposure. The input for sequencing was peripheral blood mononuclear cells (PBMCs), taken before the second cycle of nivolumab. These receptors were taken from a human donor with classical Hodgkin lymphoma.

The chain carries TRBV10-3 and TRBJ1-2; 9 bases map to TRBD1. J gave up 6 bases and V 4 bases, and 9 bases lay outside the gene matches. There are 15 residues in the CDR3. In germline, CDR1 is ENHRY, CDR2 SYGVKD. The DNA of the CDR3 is TGTGCCATCAGTGGGTTAAGGACAGGGGAAGATGGCTACACCTTC. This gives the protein CAISGLRTGEDGYTF.

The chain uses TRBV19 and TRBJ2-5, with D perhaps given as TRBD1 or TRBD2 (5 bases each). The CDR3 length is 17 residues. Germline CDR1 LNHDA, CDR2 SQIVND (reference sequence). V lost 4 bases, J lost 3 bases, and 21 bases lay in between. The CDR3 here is CASSTPGLQIRKETQYF. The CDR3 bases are TGTGCCAGTAGTACGCCGGGGCTTCAGATTAGGAAAGAGACCCAGTACTTC.